The 7 T cell receptor beta chains reported below all come from one sample, sequenced in a study of neurological immune-mediated disorders. TCRdb re-called the 5' RACE reads through MiXCR, storing one row per CDR3 protein. The sample holds roughly 65,000 distinct CDR3 sequences, more than 4.5% seen once. Sequencing was performed on PBMCs. The receptors here all came from a human donor with multiple sclerosis. The donor label of this sample is uncertain.

At least ten counts were recorded for this clonotype. CDR3 residues: CASSLGTGEETQYF. Written as DNA, the CDR3 is TGCGCCAGCAGCTTGGGGACAGGGGAAGAGACCCAGTACTTC. V is TRBV5-1 and J is TRBJ2-5, with 9 nucleotides matching TRBD1. The junction had 0 bases not matched to a gene; V was cut back by 0 bases and J by 3 bases. The CDR3 runs 14 residues. Germline V gene lookup returns CDR1 SGHRS and CDR2 YFSETQ. Drawing the rest from reference TRBV5-1 and TRBJ2-5, the complete variable domain is KAGVTQTPRYLIKTRGQQVTLSCSPISGHRSVSWYQQTPGQGLQFLFEYFSETQRNKGNFPGRFSGRQFSNSRSEMNVSTLELGDSALYLCASSLGTGEETQYFGPGTRLLVL.

This chain connects TRBV12-3 or TRBV12-4 to TRBJ1-2, with D uncertain. The CDR3 has 12 residues. With 8 bases removed from V and 7 bases from J, the gap between germline ends came to 14 bases. The CDR3 region has the DNA TGTGCCAGCCTTGAAAGGCGCAGTGGCTACACCTTC. Protein: CASLERRSGYTF.

This clonotype was seen ten or more times. The chain recombines TRBV4-1 with TRBJ2-5; D ambiguous. This CDR3 spans 15 amino acids. Germline CDR1 and CDR2: MGHRA and YSYEKL. V shed 0 bases and J shed 6 bases, with 14 bases lying between them. This CDR3 is CASSQDPGSEKTQYF. The CDR3 region has the DNA TGCGCCAGCAGCCAAGATCCAGGTTCGGAGAAGACCCAGTACTTC.

Ten or more counts support this clonotype. The CDR3 protein is CASRTDRRISYEQYF. The CDR3 region has the DNA TGTGCCAGCAGAACCGACAGGCGCATTTCCTACGAGCAGTACTTC. The chain uses TRBV6-5 and TRBJ2-7; the D gene is possibly TRBD1 (6 bases). Germline CDR1 and CDR2: MNHEY and SVGAGI. The CDR3 covers 15 residues. The V gene lost 6 bases and the J gene lost 1 base, with 16 bases spanning the gap.

This clonotype was counted at least ten times. The rearrangement uses TRBV29-1 and TRBJ2-3; D is unresolved. The germline gives CDR1 SQVTM, CDR2 ANQGSEA. V was cut by 4 bases and J by 6 bases, with 8 bases left in between. The CDR3 is 11 residues long. The CDR3 loop reads CSVGGYDTQYF. The CDR3 DNA reads as TGCAGCGTTGGGGGATACGATACGCAGTATTTT.

This clonotype was found many times. The V gene is TRBV5-1, the J gene TRBJ2-1, with D unclear. The CDR3 loop spans 12 amino acids. Germline-derived CDR1 and CDR2 are SGHRS and YFSETQ. Between the trimmed V and J ends, which lost 3 bases and 6 bases, there was a span of 7 bases. CDR3 bases: TGCGCCAGCAGCTCGGTTGGCAATGAGCAGTTCTTC. Protein sequence: CASSSVGNEQFF.

In this sample, this clonotype turned up many times. The J gene is TRBJ2-3, the V gene TRBV5-1; the D gene is possibly TRBD2 (6 bases). Trimming took off 1 base at V and 3 bases at J, with 9 bases between the two ends. Germline V CDR1 and CDR2: SGHRS, YFSETQ. CDR3 length: 14 amino acids. The CDR3 coding sequence is TGCGCCAGCAGCTTGAAGGGAGGAACAGATACGCAGTATTTT. Its protein is CASSLKGGTDTQYF.